This T cell receptor (beta chain) is from a study of radiotherapy plus CTLA-4 blockade in lung cancer. Study at large: Disease control was seen in 25% to 40% of patients, objective responses in roughly 19%.

The assay was immunoSEQ multiplex PCR, and TCRdb's table has in-frame clones only and misses some. The sample holds roughly 110,000 clones, more than 75% seen once. The V gene end was trimmed by 5 bases and the J gene end by 7 bases; junction bases not matched to a gene: 11. From germline, CDR1 is KGHSH and CDR2 LQKENI. CDR3 length equals 15 residues. The sample was peripheral blood, taken from a patient treated with radiotherapy plus ipilimumab. This TCR came from a human donor with non-small cell lung cancer that progressed on radiotherapy plus ipilimumab. Some clones in this sample may be carry-over from other donors' samples. The genes are TRBV18 and TRBJ1-5, with 7 bases matching TRBD1. The DNA for the CDR3 is TGTGCCAGCTCAACAACAGGGGCTTCTCAGCAGCCCCAGCATTTT. This codes for CASSTTGASQQPQHF.